The TCR beta chain under discussion was sequenced for a study of blood T cell repertoires in COVID-19. Study-level information: The United States, Italy and Spain were the sources of the acute and convalescent COVID-19 samples.

Germline-derived CDR1 and CDR2 are SGHAT and FQNNGV. The CDR3 contains 15 residues. V was clipped by 0 bases and J by 9 bases, with 17 bases between them. Which cohort a participant joined came from the clinical history participants gave. The assay was immunoSEQ multiplex PCR, and TCRdb's table has in-frame clones only and misses some. The sample has about 340,000 clones; about 92% are singletons. This chain uses TRBV11-2 with TRBJ1-1, with D possibly TRBD1 on 5 matching bases. What was sequenced was PBMCs or T cells enriched from blood (not recorded which). The receptor's source is a woman in her 30s who had recovered from COVID-19. In DNA form, the CDR3 reads TGTGCCAGCAGCTTAGAAGAGCCGCGGGGGAAGAAAGCTTTCTTT. Residues: CASSLEEPRGKKAFF.